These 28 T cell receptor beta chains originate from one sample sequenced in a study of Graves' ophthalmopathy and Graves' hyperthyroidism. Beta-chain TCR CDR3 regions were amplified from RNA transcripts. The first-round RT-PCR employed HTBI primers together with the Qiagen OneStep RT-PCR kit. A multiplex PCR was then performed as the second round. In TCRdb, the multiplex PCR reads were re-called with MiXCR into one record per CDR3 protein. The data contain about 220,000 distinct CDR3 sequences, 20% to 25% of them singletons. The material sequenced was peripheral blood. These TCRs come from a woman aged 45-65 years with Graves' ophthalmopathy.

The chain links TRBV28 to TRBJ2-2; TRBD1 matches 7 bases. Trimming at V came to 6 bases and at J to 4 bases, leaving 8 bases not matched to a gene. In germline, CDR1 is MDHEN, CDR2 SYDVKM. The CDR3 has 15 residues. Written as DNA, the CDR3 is TGTGCCAGCAGGCCCACGACAGGGACCACCGGGGAGCTGTTTTTT. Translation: CASRPTTGTTGELFF.

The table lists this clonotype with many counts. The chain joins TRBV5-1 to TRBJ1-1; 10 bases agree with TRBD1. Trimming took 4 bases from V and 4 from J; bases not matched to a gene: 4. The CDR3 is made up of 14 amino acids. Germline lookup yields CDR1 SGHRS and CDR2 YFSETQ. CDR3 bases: TGCGCCAGCAGCCAATGGACAGGGGGCACTGAAGCTTTCTTT. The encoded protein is CASSQWTGGTEAFF.

CDR3 in amino acids: CAIRSTSGGGYTF. The CDR3 DNA reads TGTGCCATCCGATCAACAAGCGGAGGTGGCTACACCTTC. This sequence joins TRBV10-3 and TRBJ1-2; no definite D call. The germline V and J ends were trimmed by 8 bases and 7 bases, with 17 bases remaining between them. This CDR3 contains 13 residues. Germline CDR1 ENHRY, CDR2 SYGVKD.

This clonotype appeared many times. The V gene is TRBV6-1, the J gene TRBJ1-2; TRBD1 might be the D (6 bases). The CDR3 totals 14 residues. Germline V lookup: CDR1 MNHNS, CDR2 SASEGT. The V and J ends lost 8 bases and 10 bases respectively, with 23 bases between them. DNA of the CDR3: TGTGCCAGCGGTCGACTACGCGGGACACCTTACTACACCTTC. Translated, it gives CASGRLRGTPYYTF.

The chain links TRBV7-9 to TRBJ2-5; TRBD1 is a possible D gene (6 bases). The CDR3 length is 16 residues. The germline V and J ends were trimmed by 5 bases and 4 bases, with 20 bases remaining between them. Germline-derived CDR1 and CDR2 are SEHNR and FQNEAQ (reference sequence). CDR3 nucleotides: TGTGCCAGCAGCCCCATCATCATGACAGGCGGAGAGACCCAGTACTTC. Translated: CASSPIIMTGGETQYF. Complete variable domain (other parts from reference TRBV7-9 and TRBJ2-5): DTGVSQNPRHKITKRGQNVTFRCDPISEHNRLYWYRQTLGQGPEFLTYFQNEAQLEKSRLLSDRFSAERPKGSFSTLEIQRTEQGDSAMYLCASSPIIMTGGETQYFGPGTRLLVL.

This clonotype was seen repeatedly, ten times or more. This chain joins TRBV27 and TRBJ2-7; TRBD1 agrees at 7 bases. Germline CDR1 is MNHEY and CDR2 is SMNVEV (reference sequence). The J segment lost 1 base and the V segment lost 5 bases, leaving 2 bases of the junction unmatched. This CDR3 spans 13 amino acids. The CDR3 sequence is CASSQTGSYEQYF. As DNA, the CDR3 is TGTGCCAGCAGTCAGACAGGGTCCTACGAGCAGTACTTC.

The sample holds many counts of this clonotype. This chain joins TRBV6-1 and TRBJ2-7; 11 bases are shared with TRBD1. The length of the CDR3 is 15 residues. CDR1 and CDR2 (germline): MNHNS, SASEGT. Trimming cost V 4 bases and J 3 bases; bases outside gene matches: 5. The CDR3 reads CASSAGTGGLYEQYF. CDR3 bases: TGTGCCAGCAGTGCCGGGACAGGGGGACTCTACGAGCAGTACTTC.

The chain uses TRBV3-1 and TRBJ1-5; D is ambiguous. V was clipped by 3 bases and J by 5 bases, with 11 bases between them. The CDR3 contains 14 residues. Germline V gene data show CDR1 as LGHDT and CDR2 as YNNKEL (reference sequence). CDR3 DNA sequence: TGTGCCAGCAGCCAGGTAGGGATCGATCAGCCCCAGCATTTT. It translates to CASSQVGIDQPQHF.

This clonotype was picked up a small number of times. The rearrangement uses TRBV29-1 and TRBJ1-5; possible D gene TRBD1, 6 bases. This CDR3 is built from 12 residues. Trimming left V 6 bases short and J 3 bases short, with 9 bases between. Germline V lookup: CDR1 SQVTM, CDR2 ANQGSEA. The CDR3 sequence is CSVQGPNQPQHF. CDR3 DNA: TGCAGCGTACAGGGTCCCAATCAGCCCCAGCATTTT.

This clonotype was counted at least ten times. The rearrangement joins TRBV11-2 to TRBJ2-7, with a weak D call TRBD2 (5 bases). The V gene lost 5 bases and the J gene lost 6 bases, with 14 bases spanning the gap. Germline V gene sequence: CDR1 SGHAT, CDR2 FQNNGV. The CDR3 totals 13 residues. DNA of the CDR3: TGTGCCAGCAGCCGGAGGAGCCTGGGCGAGCAGTACTTC. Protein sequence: CASSRRSLGEQYF.

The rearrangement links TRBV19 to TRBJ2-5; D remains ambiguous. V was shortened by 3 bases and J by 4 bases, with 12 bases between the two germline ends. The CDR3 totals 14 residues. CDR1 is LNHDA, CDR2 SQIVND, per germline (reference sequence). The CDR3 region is CASSIGEFGETQYF. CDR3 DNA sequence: TGTGCCAGTAGTATTGGGGAATTCGGAGAGACCCAGTACTTC.

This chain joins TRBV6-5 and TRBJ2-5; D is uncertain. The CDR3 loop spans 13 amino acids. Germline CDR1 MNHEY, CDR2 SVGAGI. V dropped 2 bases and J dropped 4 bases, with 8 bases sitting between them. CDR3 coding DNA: TGTGCCAGCAGTTACCGAGTGGTAGAGACCCAGTACTTC. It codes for CASSYRVVETQYF.

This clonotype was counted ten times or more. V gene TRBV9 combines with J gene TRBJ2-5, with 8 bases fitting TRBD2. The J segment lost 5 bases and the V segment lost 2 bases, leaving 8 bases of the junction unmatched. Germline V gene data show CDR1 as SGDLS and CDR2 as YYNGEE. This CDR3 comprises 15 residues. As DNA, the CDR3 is TGTGCCAGCAGCGTCTCGGGACTAGTGGTGGAGACCCAGTACTTC. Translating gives CASSVSGLVVETQYF.

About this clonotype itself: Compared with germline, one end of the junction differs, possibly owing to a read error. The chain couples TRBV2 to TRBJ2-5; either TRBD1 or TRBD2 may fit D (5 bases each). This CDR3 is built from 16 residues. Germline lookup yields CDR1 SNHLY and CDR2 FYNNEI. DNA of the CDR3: TGTGCCAGCAGTCCCGAGAGGGGCCGCATCCAAGAGACACAGTACTTC. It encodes CASSPERGRIQETQYF.

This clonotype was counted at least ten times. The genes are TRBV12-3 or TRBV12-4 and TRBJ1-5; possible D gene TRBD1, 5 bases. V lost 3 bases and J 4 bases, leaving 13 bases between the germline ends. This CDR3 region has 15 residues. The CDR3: CASSLSGRTNQPQHF. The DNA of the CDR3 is TGTGCCAGCAGTTTGTCGGGGCGGACTAATCAGCCCCAGCATTTT.

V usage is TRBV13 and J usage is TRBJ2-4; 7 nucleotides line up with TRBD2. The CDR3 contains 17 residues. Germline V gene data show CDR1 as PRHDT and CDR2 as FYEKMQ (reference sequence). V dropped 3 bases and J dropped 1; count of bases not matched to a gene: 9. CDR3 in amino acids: CASSLGEGWVAKNIQYF. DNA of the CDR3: TGTGCCAGCAGCTTGGGGGAGGGCTGGGTTGCCAAAAACATTCAGTACTTC.

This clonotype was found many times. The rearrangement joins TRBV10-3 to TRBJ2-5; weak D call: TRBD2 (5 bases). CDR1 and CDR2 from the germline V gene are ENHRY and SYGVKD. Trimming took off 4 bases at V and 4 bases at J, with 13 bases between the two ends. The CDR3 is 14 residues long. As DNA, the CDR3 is TGTGCCATCAGTGCCGGGGTCGTAGGAGAGACCCAGTACTTC. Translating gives CAISAGVVGETQYF.

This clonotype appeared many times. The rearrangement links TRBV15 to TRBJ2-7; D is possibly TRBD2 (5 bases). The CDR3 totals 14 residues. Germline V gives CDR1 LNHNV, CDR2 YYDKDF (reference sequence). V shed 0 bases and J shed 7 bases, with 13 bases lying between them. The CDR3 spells CATSREEAAREQYF. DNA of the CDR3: TGTGCCACCAGCAGAGAGGAGGCAGCTCGGGAGCAGTACTTC.

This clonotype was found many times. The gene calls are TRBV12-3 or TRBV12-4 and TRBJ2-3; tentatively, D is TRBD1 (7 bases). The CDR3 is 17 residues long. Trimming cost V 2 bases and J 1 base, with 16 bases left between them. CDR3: CASSLNRGGSGTDTQYF. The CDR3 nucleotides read TGTGCCAGCAGTTTAAACAGGGGAGGATCGGGCACAGATACGCAGTATTTT.

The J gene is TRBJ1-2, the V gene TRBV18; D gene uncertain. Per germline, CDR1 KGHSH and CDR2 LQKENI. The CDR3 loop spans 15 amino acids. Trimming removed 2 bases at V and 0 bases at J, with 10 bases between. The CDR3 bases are TGTGCCAGCTCACCAGGGGAAACTTCTAACTATGGCTACACCTTC. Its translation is CASSPGETSNYGYTF.

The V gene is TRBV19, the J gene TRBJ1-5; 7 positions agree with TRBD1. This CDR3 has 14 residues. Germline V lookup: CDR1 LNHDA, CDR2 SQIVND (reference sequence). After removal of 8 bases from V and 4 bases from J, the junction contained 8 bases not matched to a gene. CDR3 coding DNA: TGTGCCAGTTTTCAGAGGGGGCAAAATCAGCCCCAGCATTTT. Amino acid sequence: CASFQRGQNQPQHF.

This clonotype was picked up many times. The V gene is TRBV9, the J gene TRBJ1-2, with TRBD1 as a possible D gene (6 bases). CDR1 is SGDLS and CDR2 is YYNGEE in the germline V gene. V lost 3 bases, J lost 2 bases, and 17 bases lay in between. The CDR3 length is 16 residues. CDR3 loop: CASSDPRDTANYGYTF. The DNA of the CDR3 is TGTGCCAGCAGCGATCCCCGGGACACAGCGAACTATGGCTACACCTTC.

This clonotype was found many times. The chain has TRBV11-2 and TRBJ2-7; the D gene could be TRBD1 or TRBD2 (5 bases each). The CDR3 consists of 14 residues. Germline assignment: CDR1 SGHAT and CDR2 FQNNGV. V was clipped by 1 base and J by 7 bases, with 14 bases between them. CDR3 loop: CASSLVAGDGEQYF. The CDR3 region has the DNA TGTGCCAGCAGCTTAGTCGCCGGGGACGGGGAGCAGTACTTC.

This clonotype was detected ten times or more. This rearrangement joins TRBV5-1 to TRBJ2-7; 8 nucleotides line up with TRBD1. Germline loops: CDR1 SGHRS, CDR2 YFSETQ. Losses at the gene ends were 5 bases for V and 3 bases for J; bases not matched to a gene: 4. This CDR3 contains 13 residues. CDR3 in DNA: TGCGCCAGCAGTCCGGACAGGGTCTACGAGCAGTACTTC. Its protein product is CASSPDRVYEQYF.

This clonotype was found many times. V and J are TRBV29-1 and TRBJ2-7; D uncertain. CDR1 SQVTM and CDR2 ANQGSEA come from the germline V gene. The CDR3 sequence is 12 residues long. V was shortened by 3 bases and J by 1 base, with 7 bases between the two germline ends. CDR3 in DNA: TGCAGCGTTGAGCTAGAGTCCTACGAGCAGTACTTC. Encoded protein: CSVELESYEQYF.

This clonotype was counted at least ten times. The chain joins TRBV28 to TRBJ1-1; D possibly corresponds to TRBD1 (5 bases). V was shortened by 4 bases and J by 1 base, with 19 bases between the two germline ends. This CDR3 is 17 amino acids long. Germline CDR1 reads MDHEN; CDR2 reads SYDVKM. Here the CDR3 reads CASSSRIFRGGNTEAFF. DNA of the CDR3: TGTGCCAGCAGTTCCCGAATTTTTAGGGGCGGGAACACTGAAGCTTTCTTT.

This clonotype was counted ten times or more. For the CDR3, the DNA is TGTGCCAGCAGCTTCGGGACAGCTAATGAAAAACTGTTTTTT. Translating it yields CASSFGTANEKLFF. This chain links TRBV7-8 with TRBJ1-4; 7 nucleotides match TRBD1. This CDR3 spans 14 amino acids. Trimming at V came to 3 bases and at J to 3 bases, leaving 1 base not matched to a gene. CDR1 and CDR2 from the germline V gene are SGHVS and FQNEAQ.

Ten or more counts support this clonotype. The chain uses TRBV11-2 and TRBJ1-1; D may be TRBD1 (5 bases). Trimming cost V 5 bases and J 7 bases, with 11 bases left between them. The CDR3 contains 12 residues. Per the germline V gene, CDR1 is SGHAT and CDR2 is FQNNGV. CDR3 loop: CASSPGSGEAFF. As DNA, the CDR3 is TGTGCCAGCAGCCCAGGGTCTGGTGAAGCTTTCTTT.